Described below is a single T cell receptor (beta chain) sequence and its context. The antigen is not known. The data belong to a study of T-cell memory formation after mild COVID-19. General observations from the study: A second wave expanding day 15 to 37 was CD4+-biased; contracting clones were balanced. Detection of some responders pre-infection suggested pre-existing cross-reactive memory T cells participated. Clones which contracted sat mainly in CM and EM if CD4+, and in EMRA if CD8+.

With constant-segment primers, 5'RACE yielded cDNA libraries of TCR alpha and TCR beta that carried sample barcodes and UMIs. TCRdb passed the 5' RACE reads through MiXCR, listing each CDR3 protein once. The sample consists of some 150,000 distinct CDR3 sequences, over 15% of them appearing once. Germline V CDR1 and CDR2: SGHNT, YYREEE (reference sequence). The CDR3 totals 14 residues. Trimming took 6 bases from V and 5 from J; bases not matched to a gene: 9. The sample consisted of PBMCs or a T cell subset sorted from them (not recorded which). The V and J genes are TRBV5-4 and TRBJ1-2, with 8 bases identical to TRBD1. The TCR comes from an adult woman who had mild COVID-19 (a few samples of this study predate the infection). Cell type and time point are not known. The CDR3 reads CASTSGQDVYGYTF. In nucleotides, the CDR3 is TGTGCCAGCACCTCGGGACAGGACGTTTATGGCTACACCTTC.